This T cell receptor beta chain is from a study of cytomegalovirus exposure and HLA in healthy donors. Germline values: CDR1 LNHDA, CDR2 SQIVND (reference sequence). J lost 5 bases, V lost 5 bases, and 8 bases had no gene match. The CDR3 loop spans 16 amino acids. This clone was seen only a few times. PCR amplification relied on 60 Vbeta primers (plus 13 Jbeta primers). Libraries were prepared by immunoSEQ multiplex PCR; TCRdb keeps only in-frame clonotypes and omits some of them. Counted here are roughly 200,000 clones, roughly four fifths occurring once; the ten biggest clones make up around 3%. The receptor's source is a woman aged 40-49 years in good health and CMV-seronegative. Sequencing was performed on PBMCs. The chain uses TRBV19 and TRBJ2-2; 10 nucleotides line up with TRBD1. Here the CDR3 DNA reads TGTGCCAGTAGTCCGACAGGGGGCAGGCTGACCGGGGAGCTGTTTTTT. It encodes CASSPTGGRLTGELFF.